Sequencing of this T cell receptor (beta chain) was carried out in a study of T cell responses to AZD1222 COVID-19 vaccine. Sequencing used immunoSEQ multiplex PCR; TCRdb keeps in-frame clones, though not all of them. The data show 100,000 to 150,000 clones, approximately 84% seen once. A note on this clone: The target antigen is unknown.

Regarding the study as a whole: Regions left unmutated in variants are reportedly the target of nearly half of spike-specific TCRs.

The germline V gene encodes CDR1 MGHDK and CDR2 SYGVNS. The CDR3 is 13 amino acids. With 5 bases clipped from V and 7 bases from J, the junction kept 5 bases outside the gene matches. The chain combines TRBV25-1 with TRBJ2-1, with 7 bases identical to TRBD1. The source of this sequence is an adult in good health. The specimen was peripheral blood, collected on day 0 of AZD1222 vaccination. CDR3 in amino acids: CASSLGTVNEQFF. As DNA, the CDR3 is TGTGCCAGCAGTCTCGGGACAGTAAATGAGCAGTTCTTC.